This T cell receptor (beta chain) is drawn from a study of shared clonotypes between healthy human individuals. The study's findings and limits: Generation probability values for non-shared clonotypes were lower than those for clonotypes shared by all four donors.

To note about this clone: The antigen remains unidentified.

TCRdb's table, derived via immunoSEQ multiplex PCR, lists solely in-frame clones and lacks some. The table includes 550,000 to 700,000 clones, about 80% detected once. Germline V gives CDR1 MNHEY, CDR2 SVGAGI. V was pared by 8 bases and J by 0 bases, with 14 bases between. The CDR3 is 14 residues long. The gene calls are TRBV6-5 and TRBJ2-7, with D maybe TRBD1 (5 bases). Sequencing was done on a sample of memory CD4+ T cells sorted from blood. Subset indicated: CD45RA-negative fraction. The TCR was taken from a woman in her 30s in good health. CDR3 DNA sequence: TGTGCCAGCCGATCATCAGGGTTCTCCTACGAGCAGTACTTC. It translates to CASRSSGFSYEQYF.